The T cell receptor (beta chain) under discussion was sequenced for a study of a mutant IDH1 vaccine in newly diagnosed glioma (dated by TCRdb to 2020 to 2022). At the level of the whole study: Of the roughly 33 treated patients, around 62% were male and 37.5% were female, and a mean age of around 40 years was recorded. Prior to enrollment, standard therapy consisting of radiotherapy alone, temozolomide alone, or radiochemotherapy with temozolomide had been administered to patients, with the combination being received by most patients. Peripheral blood was collected at six visits: V03 (baseline), V05, V07, V10, V12 and V13. Longitudinal TCRB deep sequencing was performed for about two dozen treated patients wherever samples were available for exploratory analyses. Points the paper makes about the study in general: Pseudoprogression seemed to be unrelated to changes in the top peripheral T cell clonotypes found by TCRB sequencing. According to the authors, sample limitations meant that analyses of patient blood samples could not be reproduced. Immune responses induced by the vaccine were seen in roughly 95% of patients across multiple MHC alleles. Selection of PBMC samples for TCRB deep sequencing was based on availability.

The CDR3 spans 17 residues, from the cysteine through the phenylalanine. Only the CDR3 region is kept as DNA, spanning 51 bases read in frame from base 1. CDR1 and CDR2 (LNHDA, SQIVND) derive from the germline V gene (reference sequence). Taken with the paper, the label for time point translates to: baseline, week 1 (first vaccination visit). Read against the paper, the sample's treatment or condition label means: pre-vaccination baseline after standard-of-care therapy. The donors had newly diagnosed IDH1-mutant astrocytomas of WHO grade 3 or 4 that showed loss of nuclear ATRX. The samples were drawn from NOA16, a multicentre, single-arm, open-label phase I trial in Germany that tested a mutant IDH1 peptide vaccine in humans for the first time. Blood drawn at visit V03 was used as the baseline sample for immunogenicity testing. The DNeasy Blood and Tissue Kit was used to extract genomic DNA from EDTA blood for TCRB sequencing.

Libraries came from the immunoSEQ multiplex PCR assay. The hsTCRB Kit was used according to the manufacturer's protocol to amplify rearranged TCR beta chain sequences. An Illumina MiSeq was used to sequence the TCRB libraries. Regarding the original processing steps: The kit vendor's proprietary platform handled demultiplexing, trimming and gene mapping. Not all clones reach the TCRdb copy of this immuneACCESS table, which keeps in-frame sequences only. Checked studies attribute under half of the gap to unresolved V genes and leave the rest unexplained. V and J calls and clone size are as listed in that table; D and trimming were resolved from the DNA. In all, the sample holds roughly 25,000 clones, and about 92% of those were seen once. Roughly 1.3% of the sample goes to the ten largest clones. About this clone: Its antigen has not been determined. At one boundary the junction diverges from the germline segment, which might be a read error.

Sequencing used PBMCs, obtained from a glioma patient treated with radiotherapy, temozolomide or both. The V and J genes are TRBV19 and TRBJ2-6; 8 bases in the junction line up with TRBD1. The TCR originated in a man aged 35-49 years with glioma. The CDR3 corresponds to CASSRRQGYDGANVLTF. The nucleotide sequence reads as follows: TGTGCCAGCAGTAGGAGACAGGGGTATGACGGGGCCAACGTCCTGACTTTC.